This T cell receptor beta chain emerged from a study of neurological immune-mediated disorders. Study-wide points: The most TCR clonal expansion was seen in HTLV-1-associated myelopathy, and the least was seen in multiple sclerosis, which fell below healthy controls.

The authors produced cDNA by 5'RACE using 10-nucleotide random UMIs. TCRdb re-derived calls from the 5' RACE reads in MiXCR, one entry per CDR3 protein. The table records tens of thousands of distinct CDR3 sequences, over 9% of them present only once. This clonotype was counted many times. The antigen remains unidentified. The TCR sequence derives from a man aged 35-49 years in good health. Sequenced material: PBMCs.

The CDR3 loop reads CASSLDIAGTYNEQFF. CDR3 bases: TGCGCCAGCAGCTTGGATATAGCGGGGACTTACAATGAGCAGTTCTTC. This sequence joins TRBV5-1 and TRBJ2-1; 8 nucleotides align to TRBD2. In germline, CDR1 is SGHRS, CDR2 YFSETQ. Unmatched junction bases numbered 6, after V lost 0 bases and J lost 4 bases. The CDR3 loop spans 16 amino acids.